This TCR beta chain was identified during a study of prognosis after radiotherapy for stage I lung cancer. Multiplex PCR in two rounds served to amplify TCR beta CDR3 from genomic DNA. First-round PCR, the initial amplification, used primers specific to each TRBV and TRBJ gene. MiXCR, applied by TCRdb to the multiplex PCR reads, yields one record per CDR3 protein. This repertoire shows over 11,000 distinct CDR3 sequences, approximately 60% found once; its top ten account for approximately 27%. Per the germline V gene, CDR1 is SEHNR and CDR2 is FQNEAQ (reference sequence). This CDR3 region has 12 residues. Comment on this clonotype: A read error likely explains this, since a far larger clone differs by one base.

The sample consisted of PBMCs, taken before or after stereotactic body radiation therapy (not recorded which). The V gene is TRBV7-9, the J gene TRBJ2-5; D not certain. The receptor was derived from a donor at least 50 years old with non-small cell lung cancer. The chain's CDR3 is CARSSPLETQYF. The DNA of the CDR3 is TGTGCCAGAAGCTCCCCATTGGAGACCCAGTACTTC. Full variable domain (remainder filled in from reference TRBV7-9 and TRBJ2-5): DTGVSQNPRHKITKRGQNVTFRCDPISEHNRLYWYRQTLGQGPEFLTYFQNEAQLEKSRLLSDRFSAERPKGSFSTLEIQRTEQGDSAMYLCARSSPLETQYFGPGTRLLVL.